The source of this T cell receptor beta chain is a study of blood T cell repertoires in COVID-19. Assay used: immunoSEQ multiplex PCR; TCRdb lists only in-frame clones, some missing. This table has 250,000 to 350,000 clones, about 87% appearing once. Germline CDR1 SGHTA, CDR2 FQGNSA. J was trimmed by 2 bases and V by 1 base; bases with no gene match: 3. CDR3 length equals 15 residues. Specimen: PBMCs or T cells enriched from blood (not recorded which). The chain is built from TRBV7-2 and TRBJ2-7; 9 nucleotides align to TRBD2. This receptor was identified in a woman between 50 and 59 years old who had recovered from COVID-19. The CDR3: CASSLGRGRAYEQYF. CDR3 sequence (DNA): TGTGCCAGCAGCTTAGGCCGCGGGAGGGCCTACGAGCAGTACTTC.